This is a list of T cell receptor beta chains from one sample in a study of blood T cell repertoires in COVID-19. The protocol was immunoSEQ multiplex PCR, while the TCRdb copy is restricted to in-frame clones and leaves out a portion. The sample contains about 110,000 clones, 75% to 85% of which appear only once. The sequencing sample was made of peripheral blood. The receptors were sampled from a woman aged 60-75 years with acute or convalescent COVID-19. The CDR3 runs from the conserved cysteine through the conserved F or W. Each record gives: clone size, D gene, V gene, J gene, CDR3 protein. A D gene is named only where the DNA matches it firmly. Only part of the rows carry a size: once, few, many, or a class if the clone is expanded.

clone_size: few
d_call: TRBD1
v_call: TRBV24-1
j_call: TRBJ1-2
cdr3_aa: CATSEAGGNYGYTF

clone_size: .
d_call: TRBD2
v_call: TRBV18
j_call: TRBJ2-7
cdr3_aa: CASSPDLTSGANEQYF

clone_size: .
d_call: .
v_call: TRBV7-8
j_call: TRBJ1-4
cdr3_aa: CASSFRGSDEKLFF

clone_size: once
d_call: .
v_call: TRBV27
j_call: TRBJ1-6
cdr3_aa: CASSLSELPNSPLHF

clone_size: .
d_call: TRBD1
v_call: TRBV10-3
j_call: TRBJ1-6
cdr3_aa: CAISESPGQPSPLHF

clone_size: .
d_call: .
v_call: TRBV4-2
j_call: TRBJ2-1
cdr3_aa: CASGFGGYNEQFF

clone_size: few
d_call: TRBD1
v_call: TRBV6-5
j_call: TRBJ1-4
cdr3_aa: CASSYLGTGQSEKLFF

clone_size: .
d_call: .
v_call: TRBV2
j_call: TRBJ1-2
cdr3_aa: CASSEQGWNYGYTF

clone_size: once
d_call: TRBD2
v_call: TRBV7-2
j_call: TRBJ2-5
cdr3_aa: CASSLATSGGKTQYF

clone_size: few
d_call: TRBD2
v_call: TRBV12-3/TRBV12-4
j_call: TRBJ2-2
cdr3_aa: CASSPGGTGELFF

clone_size: few
d_call: .
v_call: TRBV30
j_call: TRBJ2-1
cdr3_aa: CAWRVGWEQFF

clone_size: once
d_call: TRBD1
v_call: TRBV5-6
j_call: TRBJ1-5
cdr3_aa: CASSLAPGQGRNQPQHF

clone_size: .
d_call: .
v_call: TRBV6-5
j_call: TRBJ2-3
cdr3_aa: CASAQEVRADTQYF

clone_size: .
d_call: TRBD2
v_call: TRBV12-3/TRBV12-4
j_call: TRBJ2-2
cdr3_aa: CASSSGGTGELFF

clone_size: .
d_call: .
v_call: TRBV12-3/TRBV12-4
j_call: TRBJ1-5
cdr3_aa: CASGRGNQPQHF

clone_size: .
d_call: .
v_call: TRBV6-1
j_call: TRBJ1-5
cdr3_aa: CASSELPPGVQINQPQHF

clone_size: .
d_call: TRBD1
v_call: TRBV30
j_call: TRBJ1-3
cdr3_aa: CAFDGQVGNTIYF

clone_size: .
d_call: TRBD2
v_call: TRBV9
j_call: TRBJ2-1
cdr3_aa: CASSGTSGGGEQFF

clone_size: .
d_call: TRBD1
v_call: TRBV28
j_call: TRBJ1-2
cdr3_aa: CASSSGGQDNYGYTF

clone_size: many
d_call: .
v_call: TRBV7-2
j_call: TRBJ2-2
cdr3_aa: CASSLLGGTTTGELFF

clone_size: .
d_call: .
v_call: TRBV7-9
j_call: TRBJ1-1
cdr3_aa: CASSLSSVKNTEAFF

clone_size: .
d_call: TRBD1
v_call: TRBV3-1/TRBV3-2
j_call: TRBJ1-5
cdr3_aa: CASSLRTGGDQPQHF

clone_size: .
d_call: TRBD1
v_call: TRBV5-1
j_call: TRBJ1-1
cdr3_aa: CASSSGTGTGKVGTEAFF

clone_size: once
d_call: .
v_call: TRBV6-1
j_call: TRBJ1-5
cdr3_aa: CASSGEGRQPQHF

clone_size: .
d_call: .
v_call: TRBV30
j_call: TRBJ1-5
cdr3_aa: CAWSVGVIQPQHF

clone_size: .
d_call: .
v_call: TRBV28
j_call: TRBJ1-5
cdr3_aa: CASSLWQSNQPQHF

clone_size: .
d_call: .
v_call: TRBV12-2
j_call: TRBJ1-1
cdr3_aa: CASRALRTGIEAFF

clone_size: .
d_call: TRBD1
v_call: TRBV7-3
j_call: TRBJ2-2
cdr3_aa: CASSLTGQGVFTGELFF

clone_size: few
d_call: .
v_call: TRBV7-2
j_call: TRBJ2-5
cdr3_aa: CASSFEGPEGTPQETQYF

clone_size: .
d_call: .
v_call: TRBV5-3
j_call: TRBJ1-6
cdr3_aa: CARSLLTCTADNSPLHF

clone_size: .
d_call: .
v_call: TRBV19
j_call: TRBJ2-2
cdr3_aa: CASSIDLLRGWTGELFF

clone_size: .
d_call: .
v_call: TRBV19
j_call: TRBJ2-3
cdr3_aa: CASSIPPSDTQYF

clone_size: .
d_call: TRBD1
v_call: TRBV4-1
j_call: TRBJ1-1
cdr3_aa: CASSQGQGALTEAFF

clone_size: .
d_call: TRBD1
v_call: TRBV7-3
j_call: TRBJ1-5
cdr3_aa: CASSLRQTGGAMQPQHF

clone_size: many
d_call: .
v_call: TRBV14
j_call: TRBJ1-6
cdr3_aa: CASSQIDSSPLHF

clone_size: .
d_call: .
v_call: TRBV15
j_call: TRBJ1-5
cdr3_aa: CATSRDLANSNQPQHF

clone_size: .
d_call: TRBD1
v_call: TRBV19
j_call: TRBJ1-1
cdr3_aa: CASSIPWTGKAFF

clone_size: .
d_call: .
v_call: TRBV6-5
j_call: TRBJ1-2
cdr3_aa: CASSRDGGYTF

clone_size: .
d_call: .
v_call: TRBV5-1
j_call: TRBJ1-6
cdr3_aa: CASSPHQGGGSPLHF

clone_size: .
d_call: .
v_call: TRBV6-1
j_call: TRBJ1-2
cdr3_aa: CASSERSRLNYGYTF

clone_size: .
d_call: .
v_call: TRBV7-9
j_call: TRBJ1-1
cdr3_aa: CASSLSSEAFF

clone_size: once
d_call: .
v_call: TRBV18
j_call: TRBJ1-5
cdr3_aa: CASSPPGGGNQPQHF

clone_size: .
d_call: .
v_call: TRBV7-2
j_call: TRBJ1-2
cdr3_aa: CASSSLDSLYGYTF

clone_size: .
d_call: .
v_call: TRBV7-6
j_call: TRBJ2-1
cdr3_aa: CASSLSGFSSYNEQFF

clone_size: .
d_call: .
v_call: TRBV4-1
j_call: TRBJ2-1
cdr3_aa: CASSPWTGRGNEQFF

clone_size: .
d_call: .
v_call: TRBV3-1/TRBV3-2
j_call: TRBJ1-1
cdr3_aa: CASSQGGQNTEAFF

clone_size: few
d_call: .
v_call: TRBV11-1
j_call: TRBJ2-3
cdr3_aa: CASRRTASTDTQYF

clone_size: .
d_call: TRBD1
v_call: TRBV27
j_call: TRBJ1-3
cdr3_aa: CASSPAGTDSGNTIYF

clone_size: .
d_call: TRBD2
v_call: TRBV6-6
j_call: TRBJ2-3
cdr3_aa: CASSLGTSGGLPPDTQYF

clone_size: few
d_call: .
v_call: TRBV12-2
j_call: TRBJ1-2
cdr3_aa: CASRLPGQKPVGYTF

clone_size: .
d_call: .
v_call: TRBV19
j_call: TRBJ1-4
cdr3_aa: CASSTRGGKEKLFF

clone_size: .
d_call: .
v_call: TRBV4-1
j_call: TRBJ2-3
cdr3_aa: CASSHRGLETKDTQYF

clone_size: once
d_call: .
v_call: TRBV30
j_call: TRBJ1-1
cdr3_aa: CAWSAGYMNTEAFF

clone_size: .
d_call: TRBD1
v_call: TRBV18
j_call: TRBJ1-2
cdr3_aa: CASSPRDRASNYGYTF

clone_size: .
d_call: .
v_call: TRBV3-1/TRBV3-2
j_call: TRBJ1-5
cdr3_aa: CASSQDFTQNQPQHF

clone_size: .
d_call: .
v_call: TRBV3-1/TRBV3-2
j_call: TRBJ2-4
cdr3_aa: CASSQPTLAKNIQYF

clone_size: .
d_call: .
v_call: TRBV6-2/TRBV6-3
j_call: TRBJ2-1
cdr3_aa: CASSPTDNEQFF

clone_size: .
d_call: .
v_call: TRBV6-2/TRBV6-3
j_call: TRBJ1-6
cdr3_aa: CASSWRVGSPLHF

clone_size: .
d_call: .
v_call: TRBV3-1/TRBV3-2
j_call: TRBJ1-5
cdr3_aa: CASSQDRVNQPQHF

clone_size: once
d_call: .
v_call: TRBV2
j_call: TRBJ2-3
cdr3_aa: CASKGVLDTQYF